The 15 T cell receptor beta chains below come from one sample, sequenced in a study of T cells in Graves' hyperthyroidism and ophthalmopathy. Regions amplified from RNA transcripts were the TCR beta CDR3 regions. First-round RT-PCR targeting the TCR CDR3 was performed with the HTBI primer set. TCRdb reprocessed the multiplex PCR reads with MiXCR, giving one entry per CDR3 protein. The data show 500,000 to 700,000 distinct CDR3 sequences, 16% seen once. Sequencing was done on a sample of blood. These receptor sequences come from a woman aged 18-29 years with Graves' hyperthyroidism.

This chain connects TRBV20-1 to TRBJ2-5, with 8 bases that match TRBD2. Germline-derived CDR1 and CDR2 are DFQATT and SNEGSKA (reference sequence). The CDR3 has 17 residues. With 0 bases clipped from V and 2 bases from J, the junction kept 11 bases outside the gene matches. The CDR3 reads CSARDYSGASGQETQYF. The CDR3 bases are TGCAGTGCTAGAGATTACTCGGGTGCTAGCGGGCAAGAGACCCAGTACTTC.

Comment on this clonotype: The junction departs from germline at one end; a sequencing error may be responsible. The CDR3 coding sequence is TGTGCCAGCGGCCATAACACAGATACGCAGTATTTT. Translated, it gives CASGHNTDTQYF. The chain employs TRBV3-1 and TRBJ2-3, with D uncertain. Germline assignment: CDR1 LGHDT and CDR2 YNNKEL (reference sequence). This CDR3 has 12 residues.

Notes on this clonotype: This may be a read error, as it is one base from a much larger clone. This chain links TRBV18 with TRBJ1-4; 8 nucleotides agree with TRBD1. This CDR3 is built from 15 residues. The germline CDR1 and CDR2 sequences are KGHSH and LQKENI. The CDR3 spells CASSLKTGEKEKLSF. The CDR3 DNA follows: TGTGCCAGCTCACTAAAGACAGGGGAGAAGGAAAAACTGTCTTTT.

Note on this clonotype: A read error is possible here, since a much larger clone lies one base away. This chain joins TRBV9 and TRBJ2-1; D is perhaps TRBD1 or TRBD2 (5 bases each). The J call may not be correct, given that the DNA end is closer to TRBJ2-7. The CDR3 covers 16 residues. Per germline, CDR1 SGDLS and CDR2 YYNGEE. In DNA form, the CDR3 reads TGTGCCAGCAGCGGACGCCGGGACGGGGCCTACAATGAGCAGTACTTC. The encoded protein is CASSGRRDGAYNEQYF.

This clonotype was observed many times. V usage is TRBV12-3 or TRBV12-4 and J usage is TRBJ2-3, with 8 bases lining up with TRBD2. The V and J ends lost 3 bases and 0 bases, in that order; junction bases with no gene match: 5. This CDR3 is 16 amino acids long. Here the CDR3 DNA reads TGTGCCAGCAGTTTGAGCGGGGGAGCTAGCACAGATACGCAGTATTTT. It translates to CASSLSGGASTDTQYF.

In its sample, this clonotype was seen many times. The V gene is TRBV7-2, the J gene TRBJ1-1; weak D call: TRBD1 (5 bases). CDR3 size: 20 residues. V shed 0 bases and J shed 1 base, with 24 bases lying between them. Germline CDR1 and CDR2: SGHTA and FQGNSA. The CDR3 bases are TGTGCCAGCAGCTTAGCGGGACGACTGCCTGGACCGCCCAAGAACACTGAAGCTTTCTTT. Its protein product is CASSLAGRLPGPPKNTEAFF.

In its sample, this clonotype was seen many times. The genes are TRBV20-1 and TRBJ2-7; D is perhaps TRBD1 or TRBD2 (5 bases each). The CDR3 is 14 amino acids. Per the germline V gene, CDR1 is DFQATT and CDR2 is SNEGSKA (reference sequence). V was shortened by 6 bases and J by 2 bases, with 17 bases between the two germline ends. The CDR3 here is CSALGDRGPYEQYF. CDR3 bases: TGCAGTGCATTGGGGGACCGGGGACCCTACGAGCAGTACTTC.

CDR3 DNA sequence: TGTGCCAGCAGCCAAGTTTCGGGGGCGGGTGCCGGCGGGGAGCTGTTTTTT. Residues: CASSQVSGAGAGGELFF. The chain carries TRBV4-2 and TRBJ2-2; D may be TRBD1 or TRBD2 (6 bases each). The CDR3 length is 17 residues. The germline gives CDR1 LGHNA, CDR2 YNFKEQ. Trimming took 1 base from V and 7 from J, leaving 19 bases between them.

This clonotype was seen a single time. A much larger clone differs by one base, so this may be a read error. The chain joins TRBV3-1 to TRBJ1-1, with D uncertain. Germline V gene data show CDR1 as LGHDT and CDR2 as YNNKEL (reference sequence). V dropped 4 bases and J dropped 4 bases, with 19 bases sitting between them. There are 16 residues in the CDR3. The chain's CDR3 is CASSREGPQVGTEAFF. CDR3 DNA: TGTGCCAGCAGCCGAGAGGGTCCGCAGGTCGGCACTGAAGCTTTCTTT.

This clonotype was counted a single time. The junction differs from germline at one of its ends, possibly a read error. The CDR3 DNA sequence: TGTGCCAGCAGCTTGGGACGGGACTATGGCTCCACCTTC. Residues: CASSLGRDYGSTF. V gene TRBV5-6 combines with J gene TRBJ1-2; D may be TRBD1 (5 bases). Germline V gene data show CDR1 as SGHDT and CDR2 as YYEEEE. The CDR3 spans 13 residues.

V usage is TRBV6-1 and J usage is TRBJ1-5; D remains unclear. This CDR3 contains 13 residues. Germline V gives CDR1 MNHNS, CDR2 SASEGT. The V gene lost 7 bases and the J gene lost 2 bases, with 9 bases spanning the gap. The CDR3: CASNPAGNQPQHF. Written as DNA, the CDR3 is TGTGCCAGCAACCCGGCGGGCAATCAGCCCCAGCATTTT.

This clonotype has at least ten counts. V is TRBV6-1 and J is TRBJ2-7; D is unclear. The CDR3 runs 13 residues. The ends were cut back, 0 bases at V and 5 bases at J, with 8 bases in the middle. Germline V gene lookup returns CDR1 MNHNS and CDR2 SASEGT. The CDR3 reads CASSEAHRDEQYF. The CDR3 nucleotides read TGTGCCAGCAGTGAAGCGCACCGGGACGAGCAGTACTTC.

This clonotype was detected a few times. V is TRBV29-1 and J is TRBJ2-5, with 8 nucleotides matching TRBD1. This CDR3 has 13 residues. Germline CDR1 is SQVTM and CDR2 is ANQGSEA. J was trimmed by 5 bases and V by 4 bases; bases with no gene match: 6. The CDR3: CSVAHRGTETQYF. For the CDR3, the DNA is TGCAGCGTTGCACACAGGGGGACCGAGACCCAGTACTTC.

Many counts were recorded for this clonotype. The genes are TRBV12-3 or TRBV12-4 and TRBJ2-2; TRBD2 aligns across 14 bases. V trimming: 9 bases; J trimming: 1 base; junction bases outside the gene matches: 7. This CDR3 has 17 amino acids. The CDR3 nucleotides read TGTGCCAGTAAAGCCGGGACTAGCGGGGGGAACACCGGGGAGCTGTTTTTT. It yields the protein CASKAGTSGGNTGELFF.

This clonotype was counted at least ten times. The V and J genes are TRBV5-1 and TRBJ2-7; the D is unclear. V was trimmed by 0 bases and J by 5 bases, leaving 12 bases between them. In germline, CDR1 is SGHRS, CDR2 YFSETQ. The CDR3 sequence is 14 residues long. CDR3 in amino acids: CASSLATGLDEQYF. DNA for the CDR3: TGCGCCAGCAGCTTGGCGACTGGGCTGGACGAGCAGTACTTC.